Here is one TCR beta chain with its context. This specimen belongs to a study of blood T cell repertoires in COVID-19. Across the study: Both acute and convalescent COVID-19 samples were obtained from the United States, Italy and Spain. PBMCs, B-cell-depleted T cells, or T cells provided the cDNA or gDNA that made up the material.

The CDR3 is 13 residues long. Germline V gene lookup returns CDR1 MNHEY and CDR2 SVGEGT. The V gene lost 2 bases and the J gene lost 5 bases, with 9 bases spanning the gap. Original processing notes: From reference gene primer amplification, estimates of nucleated cell counts were derived. The data were produced by immunoSEQ multiplex PCR, yet TCRdb's version contains in-frame clones alone and is incomplete. V and J calls and clone size follow that table, whereas D and trimming were derived from the DNA. This table has more than 100,000 clones, more than 75% appearing once. This receptor was taken from a man aged 50 to 60 with active COVID-19. This chain uses TRBV6-2 or TRBV6-3 with TRBJ1-1, with D unclear. The sequenced sample consisted of peripheral blood. DNA of the CDR3: TGTGCCAGCAGTTACGGGTTGAGGACTGAAGCTTTCTTT. Protein sequence: CASSYGLRTEAFF.